This T cell receptor beta chain emerged from a study of CD8 T cells in ankylosing spondylitis. General observations from the study: For ankylosing spondylitis blood, a TCR beta motif of under ten highly homologous variants appeared characteristic. Several of the motif variants were reported before in synovial fluid and blood from reactive arthritis.

This clonotype appeared a single time. Its specificity is unknown. Possible read error: a much larger clone is one base away. This CDR3 comprises 15 residues. Germline loops: CDR1 SQVTM, CDR2 ANQGSEA. The ends were cut back, 7 bases at V and 2 bases at J, with 20 bases in the middle. A single record per CDR3 protein comes from TCRdb applying MiXCR to the 5' RACE reads. The data hold 220,000 or so distinct CDR3 sequences, with about 10% observed a single time. Material for sequencing was blood, either unsorted or a sorted T cell fraction (not recorded which). The chain uses TRBV29-1 and TRBJ2-5, with D hard to call. The clonotype was recovered from a male donor with ankylosing spondylitis or in good health (not recorded which). The CDR3 protein is CSAVGTIKTQETQYF. The CDR3 nucleotides read TGCAGCGCTGTAGGTACCATCAAAACTCAAGAGACCCAGTACTTC.